These 27 T cell receptor beta chains originate from one sample sequenced in a study of CD8 T cells in ankylosing spondylitis. TCRdb itself ran the 5' RACE reads through MiXCR, one entry per CDR3 protein. The sample yields roughly 230,000 distinct CDR3 sequences, 15% to 20% seen once. Sequencing input: blood, either unsorted or a sorted T cell fraction (not recorded which). The receptors here all came from a male donor with ankylosing spondylitis or in good health (not recorded which).

CDR3 sequence (DNA): TGCAGCGTTGAACTCCTAGCGGGAGGTTCCCCAAGCTCCTACAATGAGCAGTTCTTC. Translating gives CSVELLAGGSPSSYNEQFF. The chain is built from TRBV29-1 and TRBJ2-1; TRBD2 agrees at 11 bases. The CDR3 is 19 residues long. The J segment lost 0 bases and the V segment lost 2 bases, leaving 12 bases of the junction unmatched. Germline lookup yields CDR1 SQVTM and CDR2 ANQGSEA.

The V and J genes are TRBV5-1 and TRBJ2-5, with D perhaps being TRBD1 or TRBD2 (5 bases each). In germline, CDR1 is SGHRS, CDR2 YFSETQ. The CDR3 consists of 15 residues. The V gene lost 4 bases and the J gene lost 9 bases, with 22 bases spanning the gap. CDR3 bases: TGCGCCAGCAGCCCACCTAGGGACGTTGCAGGCGCCCAGTACTTC. As protein: CASSPPRDVAGAQYF.

The rearrangement joins TRBV5-1 to TRBJ2-1, with 9 bases that match TRBD1. Germline V gene lookup returns CDR1 SGHRS and CDR2 YFSETQ. The CDR3 consists of 16 residues. Trimming removed 4 bases from V and 9 bases from J; junction bases left unmatched: 14. The CDR3 DNA sequence: TGCGCCAGCAGCGCCATACAGGGGGCCCGGACGGGTGAGCAGTTCTTC. This sequence encodes CASSAIQGARTGEQFF.

The chain joins TRBV27 to TRBJ1-6, with TRBD1 matching 7 bases. V was clipped by 6 bases and J by 15 bases; unmatched bases: 14. The CDR3 runs to 14 residues. Per the germline V gene, CDR1 is MNHEY and CDR2 is SMNVEV (reference sequence). In nucleotides, the CDR3 is TGTGCCAGCAGCCCCCAAGGGGGCGCGAATTACCTCCACTTT. Protein product: CASSPQGGANYLHF.

A few counts support this clonotype. The gene calls are TRBV7-2 and TRBJ2-5; D could derive from TRBD1 or TRBD2 (5 bases each). Germline CDR1 is SGHTA and CDR2 is FQGNSA. V lost 4 bases to trimming and J lost 5 bases, with 17 bases between them. This CDR3 has 15 amino acids. The CDR3 DNA follows: TGTGCCAGCAGCTCACTCGAGCGCGAGGGGGAGACCCAGTACTTC. It yields the protein CASSSLEREGETQYF.

V and J are TRBV27 and TRBJ1-3, with D perhaps TRBD1 (5 bases). The CDR3 is made up of 13 amino acids. V was trimmed by 10 bases and J by 2 bases, leaving 12 bases between them. Per the germline V gene, CDR1 is MNHEY and CDR2 is SMNVEV (reference sequence). CDR3 nucleotides: TGTGCCACCGGGGCGGGGACTGGAAACACCATATATTTT. It translates to CATGAGTGNTIYF.

This clonotype was seen a few times. The chain uses TRBV27 and TRBJ2-5; 9 positions agree with TRBD1. The CDR3 length is 15 residues. Losses at the gene ends were 4 bases for V and 3 bases for J; bases not matched to a gene: 6. Germline V gene sequence: CDR1 MNHEY, CDR2 SMNVEV (reference sequence). CDR3 region: CASSYGTGPKETQYF. In DNA form, the CDR3 reads TGTGCCAGCAGTTACGGGACAGGGCCAAAAGAGACCCAGTACTTC.

This chain uses TRBV10-3 with TRBJ2-3; a weak D match, TRBD2 (6 bases). V was shortened by 6 bases and J by 0 bases, with 16 bases between the two germline ends. There are 16 residues in the CDR3. Germline assignment: CDR1 ENHRY and CDR2 SYGVKD. This CDR3 reads CAIRGALAASTDTQYF. The DNA of the CDR3 is TGTGCCATCAGGGGAGCATTAGCGGCTAGCACAGATACGCAGTATTTT.

This chain connects TRBV7-2 to TRBJ2-7, with D possibly TRBD2 on 5 matching bases. The V gene lost 1 base and the J gene lost 4 bases, with 17 bases spanning the gap. CDR1 is SGHTA and CDR2 is FQGNSA in the germline V gene. CDR3 length: 16 residues. The CDR3 reads CASSLGYGEGVYEQYF. The CDR3 DNA follows: TGTGCCAGCAGCTTAGGGTATGGTGAGGGAGTTTACGAGCAGTACTTC.

This clonotype was seen more than once but under ten times. The CDR3 region is CASSITPGHRNEQFF. CDR3 coding DNA: TGCGCCAGCAGCATAACTCCGGGACACCGCAATGAGCAGTTCTTC. The chain joins TRBV4-1 to TRBJ2-1, with TRBD1 as a possible D gene (6 bases). V shed 5 bases and J shed 6 bases, with 17 bases lying between them. The germline V gene encodes CDR1 MGHRA and CDR2 YSYEKL. This CDR3 comprises 15 residues.

The V gene is TRBV25-1, the J gene TRBJ1-1, with D uncertain. The CDR3 has 13 amino acids. The ends were cut back, 7 bases at V and 1 base at J, with 10 bases in the middle. The germline CDR1 and CDR2 sequences are MGHDK and SYGVNS. The CDR3 nucleotides read TGTGCCAGCACCGAGTTAGGGAACACTGAAGCTTTCTTT. Amino acid sequence: CASTELGNTEAFF.

The table lists this clonotype with a few counts. The chain has TRBV7-9 and TRBJ2-2, with D possibly matching TRBD1 (5 bases). V was trimmed by 5 bases and J by 4 bases, leaving 8 bases between them. The germline gives CDR1 SEHNR, CDR2 FQNEAQ (reference sequence). There are 13 residues in the CDR3. The CDR3 DNA is TGTGCCAGCAGCGCCGACAGCACCGGGGAGCTGTTTTTT. Translated: CASSADSTGELFF.

This clonotype was observed a handful of times. The chain recombines TRBV4-1 with TRBJ2-7; D uncertain. This CDR3 is 14 amino acids long. V gave up 0 bases and J gave up 3 bases, with 9 bases separating them. Germline lookup yields CDR1 MGHRA and CDR2 YSYEKL. Written as DNA, the CDR3 is TGCGCCAGCAGCCAAGACCGACGTGTCTACGAGCAGTACTTC. Its protein is CASSQDRRVYEQYF.

The rearrangement links TRBV4-3 to TRBJ2-1, with D possibly matching TRBD2 (5 bases). V was pared by 1 base and J by 7 bases, with 20 bases between. This CDR3 has 17 residues. Per germline, CDR1 LGHNA and CDR2 YSLEER. In nucleotides, the CDR3 is TGCGCCAGCAGCCAAGGAGGTGCCCCGGGATTATTAAATGAGCAGTTCTTC. It codes for CASSQGGAPGLLNEQFF.

This clonotype was found a few times. This chain connects TRBV6-5 to TRBJ2-1; 8 bases line up with TRBD2. Trimming at V came to 0 bases and at J to 10 bases, leaving 11 bases not matched to a gene. The V gene's germline CDR1 is MNHEY and CDR2 SVGAGI. This CDR3 spans 16 amino acids. The CDR3 loop reads CASSYSTGGPVFEQFF. CDR3 DNA sequence: TGTGCCAGCAGTTACTCGACGGGAGGGCCCGTTTTCGAGCAGTTCTTC.

This sequence joins TRBV5-6 and TRBJ2-7, with TRBD2 matching 8 bases. V was clipped by 1 base and J by 5 bases; unmatched bases: 11. This CDR3 spans 16 amino acids. CDR1 is SGHDT, CDR2 YYEEEE, per germline. In DNA, the CDR3 is TGTGCCAGCAGCTTGCTAAGGGAGACTAGCGTCCACGAGCAGTACTTC. This encodes CASSLLRETSVHEQYF.

This clonotype was seen more than once but under ten times. The chain employs TRBV12-3 or TRBV12-4 and TRBJ2-7; 7 nucleotides agree with TRBD2. This CDR3 region has 15 residues. Trimming cost V 6 bases and J 0 bases; bases outside gene matches: 8. Written as DNA, the CDR3 is TGTGCCAGCAGCCGCGGGAGCCCCACCTCCTACGAGCAGTACTTC. It codes for CASSRGSPTSYEQYF.

The J gene is TRBJ2-3, the V gene TRBV6-5; D unclear. Germline V gene data show CDR1 as MNHEY and CDR2 as SVGAGI. Trimming left V 1 base short and J 2 bases short, with 13 bases between. This CDR3 spans 16 amino acids. The CDR3 reads CASSYFGVSPTDTQYF. The DNA of the CDR3 is TGTGCCAGCAGTTACTTCGGCGTCTCCCCCACAGATACGCAGTATTTT.

V and J are TRBV7-3 and TRBJ2-1; 10 bases line up with TRBD1. Germline values: CDR1 SGHTA, CDR2 FQGTGA. The trim removed 5 bases at V and 4 bases at J, leaving 5 bases unmatched. The CDR3 extends over 15 amino acids. The CDR3 nucleotides are TGTGCCAGCAGCCACGGGACAGGGGAATACAATGAGCAGTTCTTC. This translates into CASSHGTGEYNEQFF.

This clonotype has just a few counts. The rearrangement uses TRBV5-1 and TRBJ2-7, with TRBD2 matching 9 bases. Trimming removed 0 bases from V and 0 bases from J; junction bases left unmatched: 4. The CDR3 spans 16 residues. The germline gives CDR1 SGHRS, CDR2 YFSETQ. CDR3 DNA: TGCGCCAGCAGCTTGGCCAGCGGGAGGTTCTCCTACGAGCAGTACTTC. Protein sequence: CASSLASGRFSYEQYF.

This clonotype turned up a few times. This chain joins TRBV27 and TRBJ2-7; the match to TRBD2 covers 8 bases. The CDR3 is 14 residues long. CDR1 MNHEY and CDR2 SMNVEV come from the germline V gene (reference sequence). Unmatched junction bases numbered 3, after V lost 2 bases and J lost 3 bases. This chain's CDR3 is CASSLQGLGYEQYF. The CDR3 nucleotides are TGTGCCAGCAGTTTACAGGGACTAGGCTACGAGCAGTACTTC.

This clonotype was seen at least ten times. The junction does not match germline at one end; this may be a read error. The gene calls are TRBV12-3 or TRBV12-4 and TRBJ2-3; no clear D. This CDR3 comprises 11 residues. The CDR3 DNA is TGTGCCAGCAGCTTAGGAGATACGCAGTATTTT. It codes for CASSLGDTQYF.

J is TRBJ1-2 and V is TRBV11-2; tentative D call: TRBD1 (5 bases). Deletions cut 5 bases from V and 3 bases from J, with 13 bases between. CDR1 SGHAT and CDR2 FQNNGV come from the germline V gene. The CDR3 runs 14 residues. This CDR3 reads CASSLGARHYGYTF. In DNA form, the CDR3 reads TGTGCCAGCAGCCTTGGGGCGCGACACTATGGCTACACCTTC.

This clonotype was observed many times. The chain uses TRBV20-1 and TRBJ2-1, with 9 nucleotides matching TRBD2. With 5 bases clipped from V and 4 bases from J, the junction kept 15 bases outside the gene matches. This CDR3 region has 17 residues. Germline loops: CDR1 DFQATT, CDR2 SNEGSKA (reference sequence). DNA of the CDR3: TGCAGTGCTTATACCGTCACAAGCGGGAGGTCTTACAATGAGCAGTTCTTC. Amino acid sequence: CSAYTVTSGRSYNEQFF.

There are a few counts of this clonotype. The chain is built from TRBV27 and TRBJ1-1; tentatively, D is TRBD1 (6 bases). Trimming shortened V by 6 bases and J by 2 bases, and 13 bases separated the two germline ends. Germline assignment: CDR1 MNHEY and CDR2 SMNVEV (reference sequence). The CDR3 has 14 amino acids. CDR3 loop: CASSQTGPNTEAFF. The CDR3 DNA follows: TGTGCCAGCAGCCAGACAGGCCCAAACACTGAAGCTTTCTTT.

This clonotype has more than one count but fewer than ten. J is TRBJ2-7 and V is TRBV4-3; D perhaps matches TRBD1 (6 bases). V was trimmed by 0 bases and J by 4 bases, leaving 16 bases between them. From germline, CDR1 is LGHNA and CDR2 YSLEER. The CDR3 runs to 16 residues. In DNA form, the CDR3 reads TGCGCCAGCAGCCAAGATTGGCCAGGGGTTTTATACGAGCAGTACTTC. It specifies CASSQDWPGVLYEQYF.

This clonotype was picked up a small number of times. Compared with germline, one end of the junction differs, possibly owing to a read error. This sequence joins TRBV27 and TRBJ2-7; D gene uncertain. CDR1 is MNHEY, CDR2 SMNVEV, per germline (reference sequence). The CDR3 spans 11 residues. For the CDR3, the DNA is TGTGCCAGCGGTTTCTTATACGAGCAGTACTTC. It specifies CASGFLYEQYF.